A single sample is the source of the 18 T cell receptor beta chains below, sequenced in a study of blood T cells in healthy people across ages (dated by TCRdb to the mid-2010s). The library was generated by 5' RACE. These reads were obtained on an Illumina HiSeq 2500. The second PCR ran for about 7 to 11 cycles and used a J-beta primer mix along with a sample-barcoded 5' primer. In-frame beta chains were kept once TCRdb had trimmed the public reads at Q25 with fastp and called clones with MiXCR. Entries that share a CDR3 protein sequence are merged under the most common genes and DNA. The sample includes some 710,000 distinct CDR3 sequences, with 22% observed a single time. The ten top clones hold roughly a fifth of the sample. Sequences were obtained from blood. The receptors shown here come from a man aged 70-80 years in good health.

As concerns this clonotype: Its ends do not fully match the called genes, so a read error is possible. The chain combines TRBV12-3 or TRBV12-4 with TRBJ2-7, with 7 bases identical to TRBD2. This CDR3 has 14 amino acids. CDR3 DNA: TGTGCCAGCAGACTAGCGTTGAGCTCCTACAAGCAGTACTTC. Protein product: CASRLALSSYKQYF.

The chain employs TRBV27 and TRBJ1-2; D is possibly TRBD1 (5 bases). Trimming removed 1 base at V and 6 bases at J, with 12 bases between. The germline CDR1 and CDR2 sequences are MNHEY and SMNVEV (reference sequence). CDR3 length: 14 amino acids. CDR3 in amino acids: CASSLYPGRDGYTF. As DNA, the CDR3 is TGTGCCAGCAGTTTATACCCAGGGCGGGATGGCTACACCTTC.

This CDR3 reads CSVGRVQETQYF. The CDR3 DNA sequence: TGCAGCGTTGGCCGGGTCCAAGAGACCCAGTACTTC. The chain recombines TRBV29-1 with TRBJ2-5, with no clear D. This CDR3 comprises 12 residues. CDR1 SQVTM and CDR2 ANQGSEA come from the germline V gene. V shed 4 bases and J shed 1 base, with 7 bases lying between them.

The V call is TRBV4-1, the J call TRBJ1-1; 9 bases match TRBD1. The trim removed 8 bases at V and 3 bases at J, leaving 10 bases unmatched. The CDR3 contains 15 residues. Germline CDR1 and CDR2: MGHRA and YSYEKL. CDR3 residues: CASRRGGQGDTEAFF. In DNA, the CDR3 is TGCGCCAGCCGACGAGGGGGACAGGGCGACACTGAAGCTTTCTTT.

V usage is TRBV28 and J usage is TRBJ1-1; 8 bases line up with TRBD1. Germline V CDR1 and CDR2: MDHEN, SYDVKM. The CDR3 consists of 15 residues. Trimming at V came to 8 bases and at J to 4 bases, leaving 12 bases not matched to a gene. The CDR3 loop reads CASSPGGGSGTEAFF. CDR3 nucleotide sequence: TGTGCCAGCTCCCCAGGGGGCGGGTCGGGCACTGAAGCTTTCTTT.

This clonotype occurred a few times. V and J are TRBV27 and TRBJ1-5, with D possibly matching TRBD1 (5 bases). CDR3 size: 16 residues. Germline V gene sequence: CDR1 MNHEY, CDR2 SMNVEV (reference sequence). The V end was cut by 5 bases, the J end by 6 bases, with 20 bases between. The CDR3 is CASSPGIRGRAQPQHF. The CDR3 DNA reads as TGTGCCAGCAGTCCGGGAATCCGGGGCAGGGCTCAGCCCCAGCATTTT.

CDR3 region: CASSLPDTGRAREQFF. The DNA of the CDR3 is TGTGCCAGCAGTTTACCCGATACCGGGAGGGCCCGTGAGCAGTTCTTC. The chain recombines TRBV28 with TRBJ2-1; 8 nucleotides line up with TRBD2. The V segment lost 2 bases and the J segment 9 bases; nucleotides outside the gene matches: 12. The CDR3 sequence is 16 residues long. The V gene's germline CDR1 is MDHEN and CDR2 SYDVKM.

The chain combines TRBV5-1 with TRBJ2-1; D unclear. Germline loops: CDR1 SGHRS, CDR2 YFSETQ. The CDR3 runs 14 residues. Between the trimmed V and J ends, which lost 1 base and 5 bases, there was a span of 10 bases. The CDR3, as DNA: TGCGCCAGCAGCTTGTTTGCCGCCGACAATGAGCAGTTCTTC. It is translated as CASSLFAADNEQFF.

This chain joins TRBV20-1 and TRBJ1-2; D gene ambiguous. The CDR3 has 12 amino acids. Germline V gene sequence: CDR1 DFQATT, CDR2 SNEGSKA (reference sequence). The V gene lost 5 bases and the J gene lost 2 bases, with 9 bases spanning the gap. CDR3 in DNA: TGCAGTGCTCCGATGGAGAACTATGGCTACACCTTC. Protein sequence: CSAPMENYGYTF.

The chain joins TRBV29-1 to TRBJ2-3; 7 nucleotides align to TRBD1. CDR3 length: 14 amino acids. Germline assignment: CDR1 SQVTM and CDR2 ANQGSEA. The V segment lost 7 bases and the J segment 6 bases; nucleotides outside the gene matches: 13. The CDR3 reads CSALGQSPRDTQYF. In DNA form, the CDR3 reads TGCAGCGCCCTGGGACAGTCCCCGAGGGATACGCAGTATTTT.

On this clonotype: A read error may account for a junction end that differs from germline. V and J are TRBV28 and TRBJ1-2; D is unclear. The CDR3 runs to 15 residues. Germline loops: CDR1 MDHEN, CDR2 SYDVKM. Written as DNA, the CDR3 is TGTGCCAGCAGTCCCCCCGGCGGGGTGGGCTATAGCTACACCTTC. This encodes CASSPPGGVGYSYTF.

V and J are TRBV20-1 and TRBJ1-1, with D possibly being TRBD1 (5 bases). The germline V and J ends were trimmed by 6 bases and 0 bases, with 23 bases remaining between them. The CDR3 is 17 amino acids. Germline CDR1 is DFQATT and CDR2 is SNEGSKA (reference sequence). The CDR3 here is CSAQSEGSPMLNTEAFF. The CDR3 DNA follows: TGCAGTGCCCAGAGCGAGGGGTCACCGATGCTGAACACTGAAGCTTTCTTT.

This clonotype was seen only once. The chain employs TRBV23-1 and TRBJ1-1; D possibly corresponds to TRBD1 (6 bases). TRBV23-1 is flagged as an ORF with uncertain function. V was trimmed by 6 bases and J by 1 base, leaving 15 bases between them. CDR3 size: 15 residues. The CDR3 sequence: CASRTRDTPNTEAFF. CDR3 nucleotides: TGCGCCAGCAGGACAAGGGACACCCCGAACACTGAAGCTTTCTTT.

The V gene is TRBV12-3 or TRBV12-4, the J gene TRBJ2-7, with D maybe TRBD2 (5 bases). There are 14 residues in the CDR3. Trimming stripped 3 bases from V and 0 bases from J, with 9 bases between. In nucleotides, the CDR3 is TGTGCCAGCAGTTTGCAGCGGTTCTCCTACGAGCAGTACTTC. This sequence encodes CASSLQRFSYEQYF.

The chain uses TRBV7-8 and TRBJ2-7, with D unresolved. This CDR3 region has 15 residues. The germline V and J ends were trimmed by 1 base and 2 bases, with 12 bases remaining between them. Germline V gives CDR1 SGHVS, CDR2 FQNEAQ. The CDR3 is CASSLGSSGTYEQYF. The DNA of the CDR3 is TGTGCCAGCAGCTTAGGATCGTCAGGAACCTACGAGCAGTACTTC.

This clonotype came up a few times. The chain couples TRBV5-5 to TRBJ2-1, with a tentative D call TRBD1 (6 bases). CDR3 length: 18 residues. Germline V gene sequence: CDR1 SGHKS, CDR2 YYEKEE (reference sequence). V was cut by 3 bases and J by 0 bases, with 19 bases left in between. The CDR3 loop is CASSSPNLGTLSYNEQFF. CDR3 DNA: TGTGCCAGCAGCTCGCCCAACCTCGGGACACTCTCCTACAATGAGCAGTTCTTC.

The genes are TRBV20-1 and TRBJ2-1, with 8 bases lining up with TRBD2. Looked up from germline, CDR1 is DFQATT and CDR2 is SNEGSKA (reference sequence). This CDR3 contains 14 residues. The V and J ends lost 4 bases and 9 bases, in that order; junction bases with no gene match: 11. The CDR3: CSATPGLGDSEQFF. CDR3 nucleotide sequence: TGCAGTGCTACTCCGGGACTAGGGGATTCTGAGCAGTTCTTC.

This sequence joins TRBV5-6 and TRBJ2-7; 11 positions match TRBD2. V trimming: 6 bases; J trimming: 3 bases; junction bases outside the gene matches: 5. The germline gives CDR1 SGHDT, CDR2 YYEEEE. The CDR3 extends over 14 amino acids. As DNA, the CDR3 is TGTGCCAGCACCAGACTAGCGGGAAACTACGAGCAGTACGTC. It translates to CASTRLAGNYEQYV.